This T cell receptor beta chain comes out of a study of blood T cell repertoires in COVID-19 (dated by TCRdb to 2020 to 2021). About the investigation overall: The collaborator samples originated in the United States, Italy and Spain and spanned the acute and convalescent phases of COVID-19. A de-identified subject ID, COVID-19 status, age in years and sex were almost always included in the sample metadata. The repertoires were released in a freely available public database intended as a resource for research on the immune response to SARS-CoV-2. The prospective study material was composed of cDNA or gDNA derived from T cells, B-cell-depleted T cells, or PBMCs. Where available, HLA class I and class II types were obtained from metadata supplied by the sample provider rather than from assay-based typing. The samples were drawn from two sources: the first 160 participants of the ongoing ImmuneRACE study, and over 950 subjects contributed by 6 global collaborators. The dataset comprised deeply sampled blood TCRbeta repertoires from subjects exposed to, actively infected with, or recovered from COVID-19. Results the study describes overall, beyond this receptor: The quantity of clinical and demographic metadata differed by source and by participant and was supplied without curation.

Turning to this clone: Its antigen has not been determined. No base quality information exists; no much larger clone differs at one position.

The cysteine opens and the phenylalanine closes a CDR3 of 14 amino acids. The only DNA kept is the CDR3, 42 bases in frame from the first base. Per the germline V gene, SGDLS is the CDR1 and YYNGEE is the CDR2. Here V drops 0 bases and J drops 3 bases, and the junction holds 1 base not matched to any gene. One collaborating source in Seattle enrolled patients while the patients were actively infected and followed the patients over time throughout the course of disease. Collaborating institutions collected whole blood in K2EDTA tubes following their own protocols. Collaborator samples were shipped for TCRbeta analysis as frozen whole blood, isolated PBMCs, or DNA extracted from either sample type. TCRbeta CDR3 regions were amplified from genomic DNA using the immunoSEQ Assay, a bias-controlled multiplex PCR. Under the source paper's analysis protocol: Within the assay, amplification of reference gene primers was used to estimate how many nucleated cells each sample contained. Sequence reads were collapsed and filtered to measure the absolute abundance of every unique TCRbeta CDR3 rearrangement. For each sample, productive Simpson clonality was calculated by taking the square root of Simpson's diversity index across productive rearrangements. The clones in this table, taken by TCRdb from immuneACCESS, are in-frame only. Not every clone is retained; where verified, under half of the shortfall comes from an unresolved V gene, and the cause of the rest is unknown. D and trimming come from the DNA, and the V and J calls and clone size come from that table. Present in this sample are roughly 120,000 clones, 90% to 95% of which were seen just once. Around 2% of the sample comes from the top ten.

The source is a man in his fifties or sixties with COVID-19, enrolled during active disease. Source material: peripheral blood. The sequence joins TRBV9 to TRBJ2-7; 9 central bases correspond to TRBD1. CDR3 loop: CASSVGGQGYEQYF. In nucleotide form, the sequence is TGTGCCAGCAGCGTAGGGGGACAGGGCTACGAGCAGTACTTC.